Sequencing of this TCR beta chain was carried out in a study of T cell repertoires in aging, cancer and after chemotherapy. Study background: The whole study produced a dataset of several million TCR reads.

The CDR3 runs to 18 residues. The V segment lost 5 bases and the J segment 8 bases; nucleotides outside the gene matches: 19. Germline V gene data show CDR1 as MNHEY and CDR2 as SMNVEV (reference sequence). The template was genomic DNA from peripheral blood, not RNA. Rearranged V-D-J TRB sequences were amplified with a mixed TRB-A/B primer pool. TCRdb itself ran the multiplex PCR reads through MiXCR, one entry per CDR3 protein. The repertoire holds just over 1,500 distinct CDR3 sequences, about 22% seen once, with approximately 10% in the top ten. Findings and limits, study-wide: In healthy donors, age-related TCR diversity loss mainly reflected lost richness. Across the chemotherapy interval, each cancer cohort showed higher median generation probability, suggesting thymic rebound. Age-matched healthy donors had significantly more diverse, less clonal blood TCR repertoires than untreated cancer patients.

About this clonotype: Its antigen is not identified.

The chain joins TRBV27 to TRBJ1-3; TRBD1 matches at 9 bases. The sequenced sample was blood. This TCR came from a human donor with a solid tumor. CDR3 loop: CASSRGDREGRPGDTIYF. CDR3 bases: TGTGCCAGCAGTCGGGGGGACAGGGAAGGTCGGCCGGGAGACACCATATATTTT.